This T cell receptor beta chain stems from a study of technical replicates of blood from four donors (dated by TCRdb to about 2017). V lost 3 bases and J lost 5 bases, and the count of bases not matched to a germline gene is 5. The CDR3 runs 15 amino acids, cysteine and phenylalanine included. The kept DNA is CDR3 alone, 45 bases in frame from the first base. CDR1 and CDR2, per the germline V gene, are SGHDT and YYEEEE. As concerns this clone: Which antigen it targets is not known. Nothing much larger sits one base from this clone, and base qualities are not available.

Library prep was done by the immunoSEQ multiplex PCR assay. The immuneACCESS repertoire file appears here via TCRdb, limited to in-frame rearrangements. These files lack a portion of the clones; in checked studies, under half of the deficit traces to unresolved V genes, and the cause of the others is not known. The sample yields tens of thousands of clones; around 90% were counted once. The ten largest clonotypes hold approximately 3.6% of the sample. Sample: PBMCs. The receptor was derived from a human donor in good health. Some clones in this sample may be carry-over from other donors' samples. The rearrangement combines TRBV5-6 with TRBJ2-7; TRBD2 fits 13 bases in the junction. The bases are TGTGCCAGCAGCTACTGGACTAGCGGGAGCGACGAGCAGTACTTC. This codes for CASSYWTSGSDEQYF.